Listed here are 12 T cell receptor beta chains from one sample, sequenced in a study of Graves' ophthalmopathy and Graves' hyperthyroidism. Using RNA transcripts, the TCR beta CDR3 regions were amplified. An initial RT-PCR round employing HTBI primers preceded a second-round multiplex PCR. MiXCR, applied by TCRdb to the multiplex PCR reads, yields one record per CDR3 protein. This table holds hundreds of thousands of distinct CDR3 sequences, about two fifths found once. Source material: peripheral blood. Every receptor here comes from an adult man with Graves' ophthalmopathy.

In DNA, the CDR3 is TGTGCCAGCAGCGTCATACAGGGGGCGGGTGGCTACACCTTC. Its protein product is CASSVIQGAGGYTF. This chain joins TRBV9 and TRBJ1-2, with 9 nucleotides matching TRBD1. The ends lost 2 bases at V and 7 bases at J; junction bases unmatched: 6. The CDR3 is made up of 14 amino acids. Germline CDR1 is SGDLS and CDR2 is YYNGEE. Complete variable domain (other parts from reference TRBV9 and TRBJ1-2): DSGVTQTPKHLITATGQRVTLRCSPRSGDLSVYWYQQSLDQGLQFLIQYYNGEERAKGNILERFSAQQFPDLHSELNLSSLELGDSALYFCASSVIQGAGGYTFGSGTRLTVV.

About this clonotype: The conserved phenylalanine or tryptophan is not found at the CDR3 terminus, so this likely reflects a read error. The V and J genes are TRBV2 and TRBJ1-1; D not resolved. V was clipped by 2 bases and J by 0 bases, with 10 bases between them. The germline CDR1 and CDR2 sequences are SNHLY and FYNNEI. The CDR3 length is 15 residues. The CDR3 protein is CASSEPGALNTEAFL. The CDR3 nucleotides read TGTGCCAGCAGTGAACCCGGAGCCTTGAACACTGAAGCTTTCCTT.

This chain joins TRBV29-1 and TRBJ2-7, with D tentatively TRBD1 (5 bases). Per the germline V gene, CDR1 is SQVTM and CDR2 is ANQGSEA. Between the trimmed V and J ends, which lost 8 bases and 2 bases, there was a span of 16 bases. CDR3 length: 13 amino acids. CDR3 bases: TGCAGCAGTGAAGGTCCGGACACCTACGAGCAGTACTTC. Protein: CSSEGPDTYEQYF.

The chain carries TRBV27 and TRBJ1-6; no firm D call. The V and J ends lost 6 bases and 9 bases respectively, with 18 bases between them. The CDR3 contains 15 residues. CDR1 and CDR2 from the germline V gene are MNHEY and SMNVEV (reference sequence). The CDR3 DNA follows: TGTGCCAGCAGAGCTCCGGATGAGTGGGGTTCACCCCTCCACTTT. This translates into CASRAPDEWGSPLHF.

V is TRBV10-3 and J is TRBJ2-2; 10 positions agree with TRBD1. The V gene's germline CDR1 is ENHRY and CDR2 SYGVKD. Unmatched junction bases numbered 6, after V lost 6 bases and J lost 5 bases. CDR3 size: 15 residues. The CDR3 reads CAISRGQGSTGELFF. The DNA for the CDR3 is TGTGCCATCAGCCGGGGACAGGGGTCGACCGGGGAGCTGTTTTTT.

This clonotype was observed many times. The chain uses TRBV20-1 and TRBJ2-7; maybe TRBD1 (5 bases). From germline, CDR1 is DFQATT and CDR2 SNEGSKA (reference sequence). V lost 1 base and J 3 bases, leaving 7 bases between the germline ends. The CDR3 is 12 amino acids. CDR3 sequence: CSARGGFYEQYF. The CDR3 nucleotides read TGCAGTGCTAGAGGGGGCTTCTACGAGCAGTACTTC.

This clonotype was counted between two and nine times. The rearrangement joins TRBV12-3 or TRBV12-4 to TRBJ2-5; 10 nucleotides agree with TRBD2. The CDR3 has 16 residues. After removal of 6 bases from V and 1 base from J, the junction contained 8 bases not matched to a gene. The CDR3 here is CASSPLSGRFQETQYF. DNA of the CDR3: TGTGCCAGCAGCCCTCTTAGCGGGAGGTTCCAAGAGACCCAGTACTTC.

This clonotype was recorded at least ten times. The V and J genes are TRBV20-1 and TRBJ1-1; possibly TRBD1 for D (5 bases). The CDR3 sequence is 14 residues long. V was shortened by 0 bases and J by 8 bases, with 16 bases between the two germline ends. CDR1 and CDR2 (germline): DFQATT, SNEGSKA (reference sequence). CDR3 sequence (DNA): TGCAGTGCTAGAGATGGGGCAGGGAACGACGAAGCTTTCTTT. This encodes CSARDGAGNDEAFF.

The CDR3 DNA reads as TGCGCCAGCAGTCCGGGTCGGGGTGGCTACACCTTC. It translates to CASSPGRGGYTF. The chain employs TRBV10-2 and TRBJ1-2; no reliable D call. The CDR3 has 12 amino acids. CDR1 is WSHSY, CDR2 SAAADI, per germline. Trimming removed 5 bases at V and 7 bases at J, with 11 bases between.

Points on this clonotype: At one boundary the junction diverges from the germline segment, which might be a read error. V usage is TRBV9 and J usage is TRBJ1-2; D may be TRBD1 (6 bases). In germline, CDR1 is SGDLS, CDR2 YYNGEE. The CDR3 consists of 15 residues. The chain's CDR3 is CVSSPRTDKNYGYTF. CDR3 DNA sequence: TGTGTCAGCAGCCCTCGGACAGATAAAAACTATGGCTACACCTTC.

A remark on this clonotype: A much larger clone sits a single nucleotide away, making a read error possible. The chain joins TRBV4-1 to TRBJ1-6; 10 nucleotides agree with TRBD1. J was trimmed by 7 bases and V by 0 bases; bases with no gene match: 6. The CDR3 sequence is 17 residues long. The germline V gene has CDR1 MGHRA and CDR2 YSYEKL. CDR3 in DNA: TGCGCCAGCAGCCAAGAGCGGACAGGGGGGTTCAATTCACCCCTCCACTTT. Translated: CASSQERTGGFNSPLHF.

This clonotype was counted ten times or more. CDR3 DNA sequence: TGTGCCAGCAGTTACAGGCAGAACACTGAAGCTTTCTTT. It is translated as CASSYRQNTEAFF. The rearrangement uses TRBV7-7 and TRBJ1-1; maybe TRBD1 (5 bases). The germline V and J ends were trimmed by 6 bases and 1 base, with 9 bases remaining between them. Germline V gene sequence: CDR1 SSHAT, CDR2 FNYEAQ (reference sequence). This CDR3 has 13 residues.